A selection of T cell receptor beta chains follows, all from one sample in a study of blood T cells in healthy people across ages. TCRdb itself ran the 5' RACE reads through MiXCR, one entry per CDR3 protein. The table has around 990,000 distinct CDR3 sequences, 35% to 40% seen once; the top ten hold 13%. Sequencing input: blood. The receptors stem from a man younger than 35 in good health. Each CDR3 is given with its conserved first and last residue. Fields, in order: J gene, V gene, D gene, clone size, CDR3 DNA, CDR3 protein. The D gene is left open where the match is weak. Clone size is stated in some rows and not others, as once, few, many or a class when expanded.

TRBJ1-2	TRBV12-3/TRBV12-4	.	few	TGTGCCAGCAGTGACGTCGGGAGGGACTATGGCTACACCTTC	CASSDVGRDYGYTF
TRBJ2-7	TRBV12-3/TRBV12-4	.	few	TGTGCCAGCAGTTTAGGGGGGATTGGGGGCTCCTACGAGCAGTACTTC	CASSLGGIGGSYEQYF
TRBJ1-2	TRBV28	.	.	TGTGCCAGCAGTTTACCAGCAAACCTCTATGGCTACACCTTC	CASSLPANLYGYTF
TRBJ2-3	TRBV5-1	.	many	TGCGCCAGCAGCTTGCAGACTAGCACAGATACGCAGTATTTT	CASSLQTSTDTQYF
TRBJ2-2	TRBV3-1	.	.	TGTGCCAGCAGCCAAGATTCCGGAGGGGGGACCACCGGGGAGCTGTTTTTT	CASSQDSGGGTTGELFF
TRBJ2-2	TRBV10-3	.	.	TGTGCCATCAGTGAGTCCCCCGGGGCTAGCACCGGGGAGCTGTTTTTT	CAISESPGASTGELFF
TRBJ1-1	TRBV2	.	many	TGTGCCAGCAGCTACGGGCCTGAAGCTTTCTTT	CASSYGPEAFF
TRBJ2-5	TRBV27	.	many	TGTGCCAGCAGTTTAAGGCAGAGCCAAGAGACCCAGTACTTC	CASSLRQSQETQYF
TRBJ2-3	TRBV7-3	TRBD1	few	TGTGCCAGCAGTTTACAGGGGGTCATCACAGATACGCAGTATTTT	CASSLQGVITDTQYF
TRBJ2-7	TRBV4-2	.	many	TGTGCCAGCAGCCAAGATCGGGGCTTCGGGACTGCTTCTTACGAGCAGTACTTC	CASSQDRGFGTASYEQYF
TRBJ1-1	TRBV6-2/TRBV6-3	.	.	TGTGCCAGCACCCATGGAGGCGGGAACACTGAAGCTTTCTTT	CASTHGGGNTEAFF
TRBJ1-1	TRBV6-6	.	few	TGTGCCAGCAGCAAGGGCGGTTCGATGAACACTGAAGCTTTCTTT	CASSKGGSMNTEAFF
TRBJ1-4	TRBV7-6	.	few	TGTGCCAGCAGCGTAACGTCATCCAAAGAAAAACTGTTTTTT	CASSVTSSKEKLFF
TRBJ2-5	TRBV30	TRBD2	once	TGTGCCGGGAGCACTAGCGGAGAGACCCAGTACTTC	CAGSTSGETQYF
TRBJ1-6	TRBV2	.	.	TGTGCCAGCAGTACCAGGTCAAATTCACCCCTCCACTTT	CASSTRSNSPLHF
TRBJ2-3	TRBV5-1	.	.	TGCGCCAGCAGCTGCTACTCGCAGGGCACAGATACGCGGTATTTT	CASSCYSQGTDTRYF
TRBJ2-3	TRBV6-1	.	few	TGTGCCAGCACCGACCGTTACCGAGATACGCAGTATTTT	CASTDRYRDTQYF
TRBJ2-1	TRBV13	TRBD2	many	TGTGCCAGCAGCGACGGAGCGGGGGCTCATCAGCAGTTCTTC	CASSDGAGAHQQFF
TRBJ2-5	TRBV12-3/TRBV12-4	.	.	TGTGCCAGCAGTTTCCCCAGCCAGGGTAACAATGAGCAGTACTTC	CASSFPSQGNNEQYF
TRBJ1-6	TRBV20-1	TRBD1	.	TGCAGTGCTAGAGAGGACAGGGGAAATTCACCCCTCCACTTT	CSAREDRGNSPLHF
TRBJ1-1	TRBV10-3	TRBD1	few	TGTGCCATCAGTGTCAGGCAGGGGGACACTGAAGCTTTCTTT	CAISVRQGDTEAFF
TRBJ2-7	TRBV9	.	.	TGTGCCAGCAGCGGCCCCACGCCCTACGAGCAGTACTTC	CASSGPTPYEQYF
TRBJ1-4	TRBV9	.	few	TGTGCCAGCAGCGTAGCCGGGGGCCGGGATGAAAAACTGTTTTTT	CASSVAGGRDEKLFF
TRBJ2-5	TRBV6-5	.	.	TGTGCCAGCAGCCCCCCAGACGGAGGGTCCAATGAGCAGTACTTC	CASSPPDGGSNEQYF
TRBJ2-3	TRBV12-3/TRBV12-4	TRBD2	.	TGTGCCAGCAGTTCGACTAGCGGGGGGCCGCGGGGTACGCAGTATTTT	CASSSTSGGPRGTQYF
TRBJ1-6	TRBV12-3/TRBV12-4	.	few	TGTGCCAGCAGTTTTAGCCGAGATTCACCCCTCCACTTT	CASSFSRDSPLHF
TRBJ1-5	TRBV6-5	TRBD1	few	TGTGCCAGCAGGGCGGCTGGGACAGTCAATCAGCCCCAGCATTTT	CASRAAGTVNQPQHF
TRBJ2-4	TRBV5-1	.	.	TGCGCCAGCAGCTCGCCACAGGTGGGCATTCAGTACTTC	CASSSPQVGIQYF
TRBJ1-5	TRBV7-2	TRBD1	.	TGTGCCAGCAGCTTAGGAGGGGGCCGCAATCAGCCCCAGCATTTT	CASSLGGGRNQPQHF
TRBJ1-5	TRBV19	.	.	TGTGCCAGTAGTAGGGGAATACTTCAGCCCCAGCATTTT	CASSRGILQPQHF
TRBJ2-2	TRBV9	.	.	TGTGCCAGCAGCCTCAGAGGACTACCCACGAACACCGGGGAGCTGTTTTTT	CASSLRGLPTNTGELFF
TRBJ1-6	TRBV7-2	.	few	TGTGCCAGCAGCTTAGAGGCCTACTCCTATAATTCACCCCTCCACTTT	CASSLEAYSYNSPLHF
TRBJ1-2	TRBV6-5	.	few	TGTGCCAGCAGACCGGTCCATGAACCCCTCTATGGCTACACCTTC	CASRPVHEPLYGYTF
TRBJ1-4	TRBV7-3	.	few	TGTGCCAGCAGCACACCACCGGATGCAACTAATGAAAAACTGTTTTTT	CASSTPPDATNEKLFF
TRBJ1-5	TRBV21-1	.	.	TGTGCCTGCAGCAAACGGTCGGGGAATCAGCCCCAGCATTTT	CACSKRSGNQPQHF
TRBJ2-3	TRBV12-3/TRBV12-4	.	few	TGTGCCAGCAGTTTTACTTCGGGGGCAGATACGCAGTATTTT	CASSFTSGADTQYF
TRBJ2-7	TRBV6-5	.	.	TGTGCCAGCAGTGACTCGGGTAGGAGCTACGAGCAGTACTTC	CASSDSGRSYEQYF
TRBJ2-2	TRBV10-3	TRBD1	.	TGTGCCATCAGCGGACAGGGAAAGACCGGGGAGCTGTTTTTT	CAISGQGKTGELFF
TRBJ2-3	TRBV11-2	.	.	TGTGCCAGCAGCTTAGATTTAGCATTTACGCAGTATTTT	CASSLDLAFTQYF
TRBJ1-1	TRBV20-1	.	.	TGCAGTGCCGAAACCCAGGGTATCATGAACACTGAAGCTTTCTTT	CSAETQGIMNTEAFF
TRBJ2-7	TRBV7-2	.	.	TGTGCCAGCAGCTTAGCCACTTTAGGCGGGCGCGAGCAGTACTTC	CASSLATLGGREQYF
TRBJ1-2	TRBV27	TRBD1	.	TGTGCCAGCAGTTTCCAAGGGACAGAGCTCTATGGCTACACCTTC	CASSFQGTELYGYTF
TRBJ2-1	TRBV7-2	TRBD2	few	TGTGCCAGCAGCTTAGATCGGGGGGGGCACAATGAGCAGTTCTTC	CASSLDRGGHNEQFF
TRBJ1-5	TRBV5-1	.	few	TGCGCCAGCAGCTTACTGCCCAATAGCAATCAGCCCCAGCATTTT	CASSLLPNSNQPQHF
TRBJ1-2	TRBV10-3	TRBD1	.	TGTGCCATCAACAGGGGAATCGGCTACACCTTC	CAINRGIGYTF
TRBJ1-2	TRBV7-2	TRBD1	many	TGTGCCAGCACGTCACAAAACAGGGGCGGCTACACCTTC	CASTSQNRGGYTF
TRBJ1-1	TRBV7-8	.	.	TGTGCCAGCAGCCCCCTTAGGACCAACACTGAAGCTTTCTTT	CASSPLRTNTEAFF
TRBJ1-2	TRBV29-1	.	many	TGCAGCGTTGAAGAAGGGTTAGGCTACACCTTC	CSVEEGLGYTF
TRBJ2-5	TRBV4-2	.	.	TGTGCCAGCAGCCAGGAAGGGGGCGGGGCGTACCAAGAGACCCAGTACTTC	CASSQEGGGAYQETQYF